Following are 21 T cell receptor beta chains from one sample sequenced in a study of blood T cell repertoires in COVID-19. TCRdb keeps only in-frame clones here, not all; method: immunoSEQ multiplex PCR. The sample yields around 130,000 clones, 80% to 85% seen once. Specimen: peripheral blood. The receptors here all came from a woman aged 25 to 39 who had recovered from COVID-19.

This chain links TRBV2 with TRBJ1-1, with 12 bases fitting TRBD1. The CDR3 is 16 residues long. V lost 6 bases to trimming and J lost 4 bases; unmatched junction nucleotides: 9. Germline values: CDR1 SNHLY, CDR2 FYNNEI. The chain's CDR3 is CASRAGTGGAATEAFF. CDR3 DNA sequence: TGTGCCAGCAGGGCCGGGACAGGGGGCGCGGCCACTGAAGCTTTCTTT.

The J gene is TRBJ2-1, the V gene TRBV4-1; TRBD2 matches at 8 bases. The CDR3 length is 16 residues. The germline CDR1 and CDR2 sequences are MGHRA and YSYEKL. V trimming: 4 bases; J trimming: 0 bases; junction bases outside the gene matches: 5. The CDR3 is CASSPGGESSYNEQFF. CDR3 in DNA: TGCGCCAGCAGCCCCGGGGGGGAAAGCTCCTACAATGAGCAGTTCTTC.

V usage is TRBV12-5 and J usage is TRBJ1-5, with D tentatively TRBD1 (6 bases). V shed 3 bases and J shed 6 bases, with 12 bases lying between them. The CDR3 length is 14 residues. In germline, CDR1 is LGHNT, CDR2 FRNRAP. Written as DNA, the CDR3 is TGTGCTAGTGGTTTCAGTCAGGGGTTTCAGCCCCAGCATTTT. It is translated as CASGFSQGFQPQHF.

The genes are TRBV15 and TRBJ1-3; D is perhaps TRBD1 (5 bases). From germline, CDR1 is LNHNV and CDR2 YYDKDF (reference sequence). Trimming removed 2 bases at V and 2 bases at J, with 13 bases between. CDR3 length equals 16 residues. CDR3 DNA: TGTGCCACCAGCAGATTAACCAGGGATCCTGGAAACACCATATATTTT. Translated, it gives CATSRLTRDPGNTIYF.

This chain links TRBV6-5 with TRBJ1-1, with D hard to call. The V end lost 6 bases, the J end lost 4 bases, and 15 bases lay between the germline ends. Looked up from germline, CDR1 is MNHEY and CDR2 is SVGAGI. The CDR3 has 14 residues. The chain's CDR3 is CASRMEADRTEAFF. The CDR3 DNA reads as TGTGCCAGCAGAATGGAGGCGGACCGCACTGAAGCTTTCTTT.

The rearrangement links TRBV4-2 to TRBJ2-1; D perhaps matches TRBD1 (5 bases). V was shortened by 1 base and J by 6 bases, with 10 bases between the two germline ends. The germline V gene encodes CDR1 LGHNA and CDR2 YNFKEQ. The CDR3 has 14 residues. CDR3 protein: CASSQVAQGNEQFF. DNA for the CDR3: TGTGCCAGCAGCCAAGTTGCCCAGGGCAATGAGCAGTTCTTC.

This clone was seen a handful of times. The chain uses TRBV29-1 and TRBJ2-7; perhaps TRBD2 as D (5 bases). The V and J ends lost 1 base and 0 bases respectively, with 10 bases between them. The CDR3 totals 14 residues. Germline V gene lookup returns CDR1 SQVTM and CDR2 ANQGSEA. CDR3 sequence (DNA): TGCAGCGTTGAAGGCGTTGGGAGCTCCTACGAGCAGTACTTC. Encoded protein: CSVEGVGSSYEQYF.

This sequence joins TRBV4-1 and TRBJ2-2; D is perhaps TRBD1 (6 bases). V lost 0 bases and J lost 7, with 18 bases in between. This CDR3 region has 17 residues. Germline CDR1 MGHRA, CDR2 YSYEKL. CDR3 sequence reads: CASSQENRVGSSGELFF. Written as DNA, the CDR3 is TGCGCCAGCAGCCAAGAGAACAGGGTGGGTTCGAGCGGGGAGCTGTTTTTT.

This chain links TRBV5-4 with TRBJ1-2; 7 bases agree with TRBD1. Germline V lookup: CDR1 SGHNT, CDR2 YYREEE (reference sequence). Trimming took 4 bases from V and 4 from J; bases not matched to a gene: 1. The CDR3 runs 12 residues. In DNA, the CDR3 is TGTGCCAGCAGCCGGGACAGCTATGGCTACACCTTC. Translating it yields CASSRDSYGYTF.

CDR3 sequence reads: CASSHLGQIPEAFF. The CDR3 nucleotides read TGTGCCAGCAGCCACCTCGGACAGATTCCTGAAGCTTTCTTT. This chain connects TRBV14 to TRBJ1-1; the D gene is possibly TRBD1 (6 bases). Germline CDR1 and CDR2: SGHDN and FVKESK. CDR3 size: 14 residues. V gave up 3 bases and J gave up 6 bases, with 14 bases separating them.

This chain uses TRBV13 with TRBJ2-2, with TRBD1 matching over 7 bases. The V gene's germline CDR1 is PRHDT and CDR2 FYEKMQ (reference sequence). The CDR3 is 15 amino acids. The V gene end was trimmed by 4 bases and the J gene end by 4 bases; junction bases not matched to a gene: 6. As DNA, the CDR3 is TGTGCCAGCAGCTCCCGGGACAGACTCACCGGGGAGCTGTTTTTT. It codes for CASSSRDRLTGELFF.

The chain carries TRBV30 and TRBJ2-3; D is perhaps TRBD2 (6 bases). From germline, CDR1 is GTSNPN and CDR2 SVGIG (reference sequence). The CDR3 spans 13 residues. V lost 4 bases and J lost 1, with 9 bases in between. The CDR3 DNA sequence: TGTGCCTGGACCGGGAGAGGCACAGATACGCAGTATTTT. Encoded protein: CAWTGRGTDTQYF.

This rearrangement joins TRBV10-3 to TRBJ2-7; 12 nucleotides align to TRBD2. The CDR3 contains 16 residues. V shed 2 bases, J shed 1 base, and the junction held 3 bases outside the gene matches. The V gene's germline CDR1 is ENHRY and CDR2 SYGVKD. The CDR3 coding sequence is TGTGCCATCAGTGAGCCCACTAGCGGGAGGTCCTACGAGCAGTACTTC. It yields the protein CAISEPTSGRSYEQYF.

The J gene is TRBJ2-1, the V gene TRBV9; 12 positions match TRBD2. Germline V CDR1 and CDR2: SGDLS, YYNGEE. The CDR3 contains 20 residues. Trimming took 3 bases from V and 0 from J; bases not matched to a gene: 13. The CDR3 DNA follows: TGTGCCAGCAGCGACCCCCACCGGACTAGCGGGGTGAGCTCCTACAATGAGCAGTTCTTC. As protein: CASSDPHRTSGVSSYNEQFF.

The rearrangement joins TRBV6-5 to TRBJ1-1; D perhaps matches TRBD1 (6 bases). V lost 6 bases and J 8 bases, leaving 19 bases between the germline ends. Germline V CDR1 and CDR2: MNHEY, SVGAGI. CDR3 size: 14 residues. DNA for the CDR3: TGTGCCAGCAGGGCCCCCGGGACACCCTCCGAAGCTTTCTTT. Translating it yields CASRAPGTPSEAFF.

The chain combines TRBV11-2 with TRBJ1-4, with D tentatively TRBD1 (6 bases). Trimming cost V 1 base and J 7 bases, with 13 bases left between them. The CDR3 consists of 15 residues. Looked up from germline, CDR1 is SGHAT and CDR2 is FQNNGV. Here the CDR3 DNA reads TGTGCCAGCAGCTTAGGTTCCGAAGGGGGTGAAAAACTGTTTTTT. Translating gives CASSLGSEGGEKLFF. The full variable domain, with the rest looked up from reference TRBV11-2 and TRBJ1-4, is EAGVAQSPRYKIIEKRQSVAFWCNPISGHATLYWYQQILGQGPKLLIQFQNNGVVDDSQLPKDRFSAERLKGVDSTLKIQPAKLEDSAVYLCASSLGSEGGEKLFFGSGTQLSVL.

CDR3 residues: CASSSTGTGSQLFF. In DNA, the CDR3 is TGTGCCAGCAGCTCTACGGGCACAGGGTCGCAGCTGTTTTTT. The chain combines TRBV7-3 with TRBJ2-2; a possible D gene is TRBD1 (6 bases). Germline-derived CDR1 and CDR2 are SGHTA and FQGTGA. The CDR3 is made up of 14 amino acids. V lost 4 bases, J lost 12 bases, and 18 bases lay in between.

CDR3 sequence reads: CASSTTGFYGYTF. CDR3 coding DNA: TGTGCCAGCAGTACGACAGGGTTTTATGGCTACACCTTC. This chain joins TRBV12-3 or TRBV12-4 and TRBJ1-2, with TRBD1 identical over 7 bases. This CDR3 comprises 13 residues. V shed 5 bases and J 5 bases; nucleotides not matched to a gene: 5.

The chain links TRBV13 to TRBJ2-3; a weak D match, TRBD1 (6 bases). V was trimmed by 4 bases and J by 4 bases, leaving 12 bases between them. CDR1 is PRHDT, CDR2 FYEKMQ, per germline (reference sequence). The CDR3 is made up of 14 amino acids. The CDR3 protein is CASSYKGVADTQYF. The CDR3, as DNA: TGTGCCAGCAGCTATAAGGGGGTGGCAGATACGCAGTATTTT.

A single count supports this clone. V and J are TRBV4-1 and TRBJ1-1, with D unresolved. Per the germline V gene, CDR1 is MGHRA and CDR2 is YSYEKL. V was cut by 4 bases and J by 4 bases, with 19 bases left in between. The CDR3 has 16 residues. CDR3 in amino acids: CASSPPGMDLRTEAFF. The CDR3 nucleotides read TGCGCCAGCAGCCCCCCGGGGATGGATTTGCGCACTGAAGCTTTCTTT.

This clone has a single count. The rearrangement uses TRBV2 and TRBJ2-7, with a possible D match to TRBD2 (6 bases). CDR3 length: 13 residues. V lost 9 bases and J 8 bases, leaving 20 bases between the germline ends. From germline, CDR1 is SNHLY and CDR2 FYNNEI. The CDR3 spells CARLRDSRAKQYF. CDR3 nucleotides: TGTGCCAGACTCCGGGACTCCCGGGCCAAGCAGTACTTC.